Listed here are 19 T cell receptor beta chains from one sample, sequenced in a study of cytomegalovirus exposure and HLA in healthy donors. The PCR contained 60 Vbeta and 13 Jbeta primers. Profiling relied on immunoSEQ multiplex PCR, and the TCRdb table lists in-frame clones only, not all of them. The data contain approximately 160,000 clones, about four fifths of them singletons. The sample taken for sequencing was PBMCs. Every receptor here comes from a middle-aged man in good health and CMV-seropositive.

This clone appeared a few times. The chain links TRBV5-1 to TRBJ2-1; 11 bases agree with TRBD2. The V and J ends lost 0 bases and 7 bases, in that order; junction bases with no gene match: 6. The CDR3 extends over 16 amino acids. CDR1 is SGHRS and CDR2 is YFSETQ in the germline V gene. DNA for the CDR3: TGCGCCAGCAGCTTGGGGCCGGTAGCGGGGGGGAATGAGCAGTTCTTC. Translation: CASSLGPVAGGNEQFF.

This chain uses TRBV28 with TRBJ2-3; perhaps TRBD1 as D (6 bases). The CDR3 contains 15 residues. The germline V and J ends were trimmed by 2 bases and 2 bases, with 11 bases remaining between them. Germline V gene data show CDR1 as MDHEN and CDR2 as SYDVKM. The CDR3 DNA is TGTGCCAGCAGTTTAACAGGGATGAACACAGATACGCAGTATTTT. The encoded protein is CASSLTGMNTDTQYF. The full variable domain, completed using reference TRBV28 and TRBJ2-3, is DVKVTQSSRYLVKRTGEKVFLECVQDMDHENMFWYRQDPGLGLRLIYFSYDVKMKEKGDIPEGYSVSREKKERFSLILESASTNQTSMYLCASSLTGMNTDTQYFGPGTRLTVL.

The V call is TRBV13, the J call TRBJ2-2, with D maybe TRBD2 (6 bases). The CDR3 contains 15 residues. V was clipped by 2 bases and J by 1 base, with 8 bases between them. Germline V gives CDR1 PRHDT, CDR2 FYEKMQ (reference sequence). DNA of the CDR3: TGTGCCAGCAGCTTAAACGGGAGGAACACCGGGGAGCTGTTTTTT. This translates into CASSLNGRNTGELFF.

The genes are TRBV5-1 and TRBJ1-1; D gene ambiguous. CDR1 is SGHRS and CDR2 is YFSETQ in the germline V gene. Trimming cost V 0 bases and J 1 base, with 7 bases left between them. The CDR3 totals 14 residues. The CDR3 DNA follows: TGCGCCAGCAGCTTGGCCGCAGGGAACACTGAAGCTTTCTTT. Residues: CASSLAAGNTEAFF.

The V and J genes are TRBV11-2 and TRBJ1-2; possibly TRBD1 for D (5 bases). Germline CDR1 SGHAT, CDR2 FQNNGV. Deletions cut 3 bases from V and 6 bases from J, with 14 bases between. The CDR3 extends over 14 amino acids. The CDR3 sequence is CASSFVGAGDGYTF. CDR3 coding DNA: TGTGCCAGCAGCTTCGTAGGGGCTGGGGATGGCTACACCTTC.

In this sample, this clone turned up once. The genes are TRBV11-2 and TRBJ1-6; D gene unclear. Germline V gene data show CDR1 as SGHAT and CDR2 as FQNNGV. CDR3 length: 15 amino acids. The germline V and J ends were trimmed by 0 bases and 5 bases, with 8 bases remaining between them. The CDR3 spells CASSLDGGDNSPLHF. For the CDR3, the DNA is TGTGCCAGCAGCTTAGATGGAGGTGATAATTCACCCCTCCACTTT. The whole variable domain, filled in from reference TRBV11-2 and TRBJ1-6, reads EAGVAQSPRYKIIEKRQSVAFWCNPISGHATLYWYQQILGQGPKLLIQFQNNGVVDDSQLPKDRFSAERLKGVDSTLKIQPAKLEDSAVYLCASSLDGGDNSPLHFGNGTRLTVT.

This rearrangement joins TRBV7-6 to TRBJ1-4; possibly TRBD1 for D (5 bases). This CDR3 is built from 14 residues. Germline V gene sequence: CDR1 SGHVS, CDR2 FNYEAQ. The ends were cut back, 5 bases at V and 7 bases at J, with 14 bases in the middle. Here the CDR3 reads CASSNRPGGEKLFF. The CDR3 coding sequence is TGTGCCAGCAGCAACCGACCGGGGGGTGAAAAACTGTTTTTT.

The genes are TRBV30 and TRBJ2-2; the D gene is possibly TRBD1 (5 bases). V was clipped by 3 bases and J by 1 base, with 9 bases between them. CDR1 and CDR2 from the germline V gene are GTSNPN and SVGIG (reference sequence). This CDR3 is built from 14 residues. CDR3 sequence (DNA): TGTGCCTGGAGGCAAACAGGGAACACCGGGGAGCTGTTTTTT. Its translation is CAWRQTGNTGELFF.

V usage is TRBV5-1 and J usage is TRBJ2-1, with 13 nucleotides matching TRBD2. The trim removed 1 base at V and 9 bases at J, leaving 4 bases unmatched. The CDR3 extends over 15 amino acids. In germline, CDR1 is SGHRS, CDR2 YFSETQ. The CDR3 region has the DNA TGCGCCAGCAGCTTGACTAGCGGGGGGGCTGGTGAGCAGTTCTTC. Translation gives CASSLTSGGAGEQFF.

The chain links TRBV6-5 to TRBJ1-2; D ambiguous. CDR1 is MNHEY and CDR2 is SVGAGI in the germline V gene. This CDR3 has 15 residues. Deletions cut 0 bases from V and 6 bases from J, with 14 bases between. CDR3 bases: TGTGCCAGCAGTTACTCCGAGGCGGCCAGTAATGGCTACACCTTC. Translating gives CASSYSEAASNGYTF.

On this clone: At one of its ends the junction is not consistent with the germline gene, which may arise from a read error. CDR3 residues: CSSSLTWGGDEQYF. CDR3 nucleotide sequence: TGTTCCAGCAGCTTAACATGGGGAGGGGACGAGCAGTACTTC. The chain uses TRBV7-9 and TRBJ2-7; 7 bases agree with TRBD2. In germline, CDR1 is SEHNR, CDR2 FQNEAQ (reference sequence). The CDR3 spans 14 residues.

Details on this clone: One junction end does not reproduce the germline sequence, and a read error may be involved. The CDR3 region is CAGSYSGTANQPQHF. The CDR3 DNA follows: TGTGCCGGCAGTTACTCTGGGACAGCCAATCAGCCCCAGCATTTT. V and J are TRBV6-6 and TRBJ1-5; 7 bases fit TRBD1. The CDR3 length is 15 residues. CDR1 and CDR2 from the germline V gene are MNHNY and SVGAGI (reference sequence).

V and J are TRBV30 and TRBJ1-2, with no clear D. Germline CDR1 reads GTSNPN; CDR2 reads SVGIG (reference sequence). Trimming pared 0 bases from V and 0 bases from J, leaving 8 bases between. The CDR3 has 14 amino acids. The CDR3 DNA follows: TGTGCCTGGAGTGTGGGAGGAGCTAACTATGGCTACACCTTC. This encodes CAWSVGGANYGYTF.

The CDR3 region has the DNA TGTGCCAGCAGCATCGTTCCGACAGGGGCGGGCGGGGAGCTGTTTTTT. Translating gives CASSIVPTGAGGELFF. This chain links TRBV5-6 with TRBJ2-2; 8 positions match TRBD1. The CDR3 spans 16 residues. The V and J ends lost 4 bases and 7 bases, in that order; junction bases with no gene match: 12. Looked up from germline, CDR1 is SGHDT and CDR2 is YYEEEE. Variable domain in full (rest from reference TRBV5-6 and TRBJ2-2): DAGVTQSPTHLIKTRGQQVTLRCSPKSGHDTVSWYQQALGQGPQFIFQYYEEEERQRGNFPDRFSGHQFPNYSSELNVNALLLGDSALYLCASSIVPTGAGGELFFGEGSRLTVL.

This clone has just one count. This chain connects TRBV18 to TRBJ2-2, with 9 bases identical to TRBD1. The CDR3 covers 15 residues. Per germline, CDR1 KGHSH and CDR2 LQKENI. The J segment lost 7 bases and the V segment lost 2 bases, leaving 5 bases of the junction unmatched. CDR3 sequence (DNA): TGTGCCAGCTCACCAGGGACAGGGAATCACGGGGAGCTGTTTTTT. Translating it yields CASSPGTGNHGELFF.

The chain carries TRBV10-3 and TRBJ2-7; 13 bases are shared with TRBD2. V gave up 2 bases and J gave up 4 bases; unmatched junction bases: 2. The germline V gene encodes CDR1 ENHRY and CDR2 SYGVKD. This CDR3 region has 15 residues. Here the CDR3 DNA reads TGTGCCATCAGTGAGGGACTAGCGGGAGCGTACGAGCAGTACTTC. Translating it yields CAISEGLAGAYEQYF.

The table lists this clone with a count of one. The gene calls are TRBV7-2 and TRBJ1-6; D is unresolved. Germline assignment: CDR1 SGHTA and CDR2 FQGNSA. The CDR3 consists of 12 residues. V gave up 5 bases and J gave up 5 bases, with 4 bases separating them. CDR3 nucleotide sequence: TGTGCCAGCAGCCAGAATAATTCACCCCTCCACTTT. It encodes CASSQNNSPLHF.

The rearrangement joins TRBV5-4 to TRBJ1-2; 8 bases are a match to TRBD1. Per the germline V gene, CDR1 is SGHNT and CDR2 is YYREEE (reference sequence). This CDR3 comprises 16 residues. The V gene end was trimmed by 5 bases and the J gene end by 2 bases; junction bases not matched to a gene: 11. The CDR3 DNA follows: TGTGCCAGCAGTAGGACACCGACAGGGGTAAACTATGGCTACACCTTC. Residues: CASSRTPTGVNYGYTF.

This CDR3 reads CASSAQDSGFLTDTQYF. DNA for the CDR3: TGTGCCAGCTCAGCGCAAGATAGCGGCTTTCTCACAGATACGCAGTATTTT. The V gene is TRBV18, the J gene TRBJ2-3; D might be TRBD2 (6 bases). The CDR3 totals 17 residues. Germline V gives CDR1 KGHSH, CDR2 LQKENI. The V gene lost 5 bases and the J gene lost 2 bases, with 20 bases spanning the gap.